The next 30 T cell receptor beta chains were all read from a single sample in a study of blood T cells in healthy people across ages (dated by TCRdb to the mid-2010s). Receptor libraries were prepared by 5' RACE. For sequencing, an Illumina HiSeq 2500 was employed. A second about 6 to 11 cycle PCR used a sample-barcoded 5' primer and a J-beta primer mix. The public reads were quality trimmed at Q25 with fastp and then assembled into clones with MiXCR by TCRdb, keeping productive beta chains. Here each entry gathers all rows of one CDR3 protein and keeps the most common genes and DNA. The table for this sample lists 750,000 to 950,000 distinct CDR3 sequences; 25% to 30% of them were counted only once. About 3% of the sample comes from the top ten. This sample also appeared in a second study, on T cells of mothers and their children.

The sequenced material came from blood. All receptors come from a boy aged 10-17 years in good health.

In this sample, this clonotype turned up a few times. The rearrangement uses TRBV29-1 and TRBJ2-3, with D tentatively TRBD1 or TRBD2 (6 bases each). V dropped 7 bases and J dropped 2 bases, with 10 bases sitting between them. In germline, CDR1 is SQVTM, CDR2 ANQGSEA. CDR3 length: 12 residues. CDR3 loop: CSDRDSTDTQYF. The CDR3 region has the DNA TGCAGCGACAGGGACTCCACAGATACGCAGTATTTT.

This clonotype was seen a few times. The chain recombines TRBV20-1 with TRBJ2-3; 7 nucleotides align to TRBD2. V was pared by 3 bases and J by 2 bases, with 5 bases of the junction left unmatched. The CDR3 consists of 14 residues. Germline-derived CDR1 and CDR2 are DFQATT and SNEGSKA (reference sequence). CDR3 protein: CSASWRGITDTQYF. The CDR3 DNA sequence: TGCAGTGCTAGCTGGCGGGGGATCACAGATACGCAGTATTTT.

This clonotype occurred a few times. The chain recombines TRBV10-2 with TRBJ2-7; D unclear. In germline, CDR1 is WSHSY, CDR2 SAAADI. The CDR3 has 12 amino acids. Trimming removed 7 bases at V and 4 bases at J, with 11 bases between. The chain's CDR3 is CASMNGPYEQYF. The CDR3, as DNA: TGCGCCAGCATGAATGGACCTTACGAGCAGTACTTC.

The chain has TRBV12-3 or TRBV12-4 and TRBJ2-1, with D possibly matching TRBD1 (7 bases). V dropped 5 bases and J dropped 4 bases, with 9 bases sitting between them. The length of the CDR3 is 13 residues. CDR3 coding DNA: TGTGCCAGCAGTGCGGGACAGTACAATGAGCAGTTCTTC. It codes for CASSAGQYNEQFF.

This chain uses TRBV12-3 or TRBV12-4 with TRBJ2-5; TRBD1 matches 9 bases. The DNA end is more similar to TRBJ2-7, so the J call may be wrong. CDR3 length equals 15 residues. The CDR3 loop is CASTKTGTGNREQYF. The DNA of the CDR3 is TGTGCCAGCACCAAAACCGGGACAGGGAATCGCGAGCAGTACTTC.

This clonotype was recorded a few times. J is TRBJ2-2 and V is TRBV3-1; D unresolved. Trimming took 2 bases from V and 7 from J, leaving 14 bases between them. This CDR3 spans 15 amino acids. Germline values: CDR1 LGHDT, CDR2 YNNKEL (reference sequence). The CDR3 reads CASSQTQLQVGELFF. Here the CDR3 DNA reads TGTGCCAGCAGCCAAACCCAGCTCCAGGTCGGGGAGCTGTTTTTT.

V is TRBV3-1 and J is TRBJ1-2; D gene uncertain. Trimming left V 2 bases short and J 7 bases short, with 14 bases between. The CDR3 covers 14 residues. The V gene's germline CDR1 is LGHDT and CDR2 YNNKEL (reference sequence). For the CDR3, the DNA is TGTGCCAGCAGCCAAAGTTTAAGGATTCGTGGCTACACCTTC. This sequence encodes CASSQSLRIRGYTF.

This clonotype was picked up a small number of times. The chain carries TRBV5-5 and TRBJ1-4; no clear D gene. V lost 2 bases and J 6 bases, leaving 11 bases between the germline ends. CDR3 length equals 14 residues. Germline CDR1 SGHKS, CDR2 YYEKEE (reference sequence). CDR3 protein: CASSFYKEHEKLFF. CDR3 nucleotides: TGTGCCAGCAGCTTTTACAAGGAGCATGAAAAACTGTTTTTT.

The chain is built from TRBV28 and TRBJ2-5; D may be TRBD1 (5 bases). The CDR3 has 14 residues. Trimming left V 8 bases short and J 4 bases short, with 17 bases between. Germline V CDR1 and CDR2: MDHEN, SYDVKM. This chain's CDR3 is CASGADWTGETQYF. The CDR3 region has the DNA TGTGCCAGCGGGGCAGACTGGACGGGAGAGACCCAGTACTTC.

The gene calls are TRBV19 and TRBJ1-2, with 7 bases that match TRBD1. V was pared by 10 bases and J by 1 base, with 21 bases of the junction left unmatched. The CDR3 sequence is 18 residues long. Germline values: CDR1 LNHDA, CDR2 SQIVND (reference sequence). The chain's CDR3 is CATYGPDREENRNYGYTF. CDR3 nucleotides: TGTGCCACCTACGGGCCTGACAGGGAAGAAAACCGTAACTATGGCTACACCTTC.

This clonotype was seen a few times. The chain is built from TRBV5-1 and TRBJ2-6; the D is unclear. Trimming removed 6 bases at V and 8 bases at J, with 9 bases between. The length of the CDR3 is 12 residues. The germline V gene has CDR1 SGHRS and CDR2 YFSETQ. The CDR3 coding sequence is TGCGCCAGCACTCGCGGTTCCAACGTCCTGACTTTC. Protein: CASTRGSNVLTF.

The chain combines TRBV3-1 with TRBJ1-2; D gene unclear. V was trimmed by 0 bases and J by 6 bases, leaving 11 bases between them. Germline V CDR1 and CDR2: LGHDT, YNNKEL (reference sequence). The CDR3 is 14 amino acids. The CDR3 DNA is TGTGCCAGCAGCCAAGAATCGGGGATCGATGGCTACACCTTC. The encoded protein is CASSQESGIDGYTF.

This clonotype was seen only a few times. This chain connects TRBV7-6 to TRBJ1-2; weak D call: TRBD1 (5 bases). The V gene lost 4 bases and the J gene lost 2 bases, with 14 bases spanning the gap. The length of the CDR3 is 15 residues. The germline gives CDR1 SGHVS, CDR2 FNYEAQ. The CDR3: CASSSYEGRNYGYTF. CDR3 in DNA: TGTGCCAGCAGCTCGTACGAGGGGAGGAACTATGGCTACACCTTC.

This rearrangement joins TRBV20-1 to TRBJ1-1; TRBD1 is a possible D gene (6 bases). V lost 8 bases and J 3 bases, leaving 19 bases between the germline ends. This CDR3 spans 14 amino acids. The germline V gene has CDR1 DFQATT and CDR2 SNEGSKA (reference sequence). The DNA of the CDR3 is TGCAGTTCGCGGGTACAGGGCATGTACACTGAAGCTTTCTTT. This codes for CSSRVQGMYTEAFF.

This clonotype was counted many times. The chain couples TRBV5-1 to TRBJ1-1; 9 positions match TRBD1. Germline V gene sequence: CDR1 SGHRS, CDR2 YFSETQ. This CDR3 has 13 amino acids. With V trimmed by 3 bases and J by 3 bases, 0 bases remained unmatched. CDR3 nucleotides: TGCGCCAGCAGCTGGACAGGGGACACTGAAGCTTTCTTT. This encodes CASSWTGDTEAFF. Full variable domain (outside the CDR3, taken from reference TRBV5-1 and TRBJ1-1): KAGVTQTPRYLIKTRGQQVTLSCSPISGHRSVSWYQQTPGQGLQFLFEYFSETQRNKGNFPGRFSGRQFSNSRSEMNVSTLELGDSALYLCASSWTGDTEAFFGQGTRLTVV.

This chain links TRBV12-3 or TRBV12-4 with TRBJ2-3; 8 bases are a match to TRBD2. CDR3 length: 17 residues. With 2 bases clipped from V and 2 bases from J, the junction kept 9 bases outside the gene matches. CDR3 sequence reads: CASSLYGRGSTTDTQYF. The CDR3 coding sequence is TGTGCCAGCAGTTTATACGGGAGGGGATCGACCACAGATACGCAGTATTTT.

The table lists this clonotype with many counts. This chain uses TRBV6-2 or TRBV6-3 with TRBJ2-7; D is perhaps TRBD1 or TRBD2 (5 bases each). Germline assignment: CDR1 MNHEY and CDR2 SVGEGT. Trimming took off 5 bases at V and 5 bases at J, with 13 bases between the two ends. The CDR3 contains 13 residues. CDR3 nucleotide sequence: TGTGCCAGCAGTAGAAACGGGGACGACGAGCAGTACTTC. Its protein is CASSRNGDDEQYF.

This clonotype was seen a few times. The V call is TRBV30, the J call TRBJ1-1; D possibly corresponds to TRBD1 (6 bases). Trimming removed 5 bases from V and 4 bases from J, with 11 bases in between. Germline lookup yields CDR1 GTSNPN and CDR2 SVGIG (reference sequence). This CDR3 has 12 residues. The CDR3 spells CAWGGQGTEAFF. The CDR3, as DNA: TGTGCCTGGGGGGGCCAAGGCACTGAAGCTTTCTTT.

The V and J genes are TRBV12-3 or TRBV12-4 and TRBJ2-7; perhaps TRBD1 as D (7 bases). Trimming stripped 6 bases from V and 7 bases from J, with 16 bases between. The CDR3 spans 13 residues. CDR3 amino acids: CASRRQGLGEQYF. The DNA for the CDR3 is TGTGCCAGCAGACGACAGGGACTGGGAGAGCAGTACTTC.

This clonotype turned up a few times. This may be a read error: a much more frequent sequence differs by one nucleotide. CDR3 sequence reads: CAGSLGGQASLRNEQFF. DNA for the CDR3: TGTGCCGGCAGTTTAGGCGGACAGGCCTCCTTGAGGAATGAGCAGTTCTTC. The chain is built from TRBV12-3 or TRBV12-4 and TRBJ2-1; TRBD1 matches at 7 bases. The CDR3 has 17 residues.

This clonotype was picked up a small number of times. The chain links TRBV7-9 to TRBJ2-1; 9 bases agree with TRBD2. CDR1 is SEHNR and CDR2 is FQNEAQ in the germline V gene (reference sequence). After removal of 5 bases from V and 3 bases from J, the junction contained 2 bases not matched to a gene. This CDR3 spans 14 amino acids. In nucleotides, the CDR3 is TGTGCCAGCAGCCAACTAGCGGGCTACAATGAGCAGTTCTTC. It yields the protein CASSQLAGYNEQFF.

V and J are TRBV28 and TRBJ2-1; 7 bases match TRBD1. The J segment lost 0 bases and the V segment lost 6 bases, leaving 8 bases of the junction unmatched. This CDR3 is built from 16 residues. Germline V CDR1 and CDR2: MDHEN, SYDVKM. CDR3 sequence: CASRPGQRHSYNEQFF. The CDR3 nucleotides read TGTGCCAGCAGACCGGGACAGAGGCACTCCTACAATGAGCAGTTCTTC.

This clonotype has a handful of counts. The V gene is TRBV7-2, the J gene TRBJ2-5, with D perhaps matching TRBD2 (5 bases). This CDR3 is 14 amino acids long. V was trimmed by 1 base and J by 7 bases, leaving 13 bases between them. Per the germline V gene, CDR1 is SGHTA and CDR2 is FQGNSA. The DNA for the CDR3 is TGTGCCAGCAGCTTAGAGCGCTCCGGAGGGACCCAGTACTTC. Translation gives CASSLERSGGTQYF.

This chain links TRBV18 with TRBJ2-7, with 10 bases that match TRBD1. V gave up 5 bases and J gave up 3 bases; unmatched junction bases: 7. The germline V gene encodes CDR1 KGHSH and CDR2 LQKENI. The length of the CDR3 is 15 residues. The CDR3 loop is CASSIRQGASYEQYF. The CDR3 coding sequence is TGTGCCAGCTCAATTAGACAGGGGGCGAGCTACGAGCAGTACTTC.

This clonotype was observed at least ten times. The CDR3 DNA sequence: TGTGCCAGCAGCCAATCTGCGGCTAGCGGGCTTCGGGAGACCCAGTACTTC. Amino acid sequence: CASSQSAASGLRETQYF. This rearrangement joins TRBV4-2 to TRBJ2-5; 8 bases fit TRBD2. This CDR3 is 17 amino acids long. The germline gives CDR1 LGHNA, CDR2 YNFKEQ. The junction had 13 bases not matched to a gene; V was cut back by 2 bases and J by 5 bases.

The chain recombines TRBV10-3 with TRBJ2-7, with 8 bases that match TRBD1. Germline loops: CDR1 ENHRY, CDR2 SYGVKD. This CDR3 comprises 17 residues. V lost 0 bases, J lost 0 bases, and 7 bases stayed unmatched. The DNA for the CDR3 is TGTGCCATCAGTGAGTCGAGGGTGACAGGGGCCTCCTACGAGCAGTACTTC. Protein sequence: CAISESRVTGASYEQYF.

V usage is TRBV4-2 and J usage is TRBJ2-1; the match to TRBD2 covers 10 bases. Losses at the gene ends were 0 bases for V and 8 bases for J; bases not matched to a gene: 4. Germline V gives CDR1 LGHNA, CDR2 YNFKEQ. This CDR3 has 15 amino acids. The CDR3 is CASSQELAGDHEQFF. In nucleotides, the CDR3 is TGTGCCAGCAGCCAAGAGCTAGCGGGGGATCATGAGCAGTTCTTC.

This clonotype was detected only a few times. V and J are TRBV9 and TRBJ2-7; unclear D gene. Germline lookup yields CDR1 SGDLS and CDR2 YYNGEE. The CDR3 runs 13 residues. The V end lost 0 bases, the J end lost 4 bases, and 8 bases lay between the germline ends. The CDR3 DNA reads TGTGCCAGCAGCGTAGATCTGGGATACGAGCAGTACTTC. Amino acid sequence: CASSVDLGYEQYF. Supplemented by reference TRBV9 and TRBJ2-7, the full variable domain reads DSGVTQTPKHLITATGQRVTLRCSPRSGDLSVYWYQQSLDQGLQFLIQYYNGEERAKGNILERFSAQQFPDLHSELNLSSLELGDSALYFCASSVDLGYEQYFGPGTRLTVT.

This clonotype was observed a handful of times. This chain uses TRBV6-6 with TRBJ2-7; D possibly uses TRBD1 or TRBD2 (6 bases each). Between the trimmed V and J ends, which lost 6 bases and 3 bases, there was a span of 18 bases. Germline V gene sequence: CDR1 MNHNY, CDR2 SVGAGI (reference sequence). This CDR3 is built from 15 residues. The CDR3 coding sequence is TGTGCCAGCAGGATGGGCCCGGGGGCTAGCTACGAGCAGTACTTC. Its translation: CASRMGPGASYEQYF.

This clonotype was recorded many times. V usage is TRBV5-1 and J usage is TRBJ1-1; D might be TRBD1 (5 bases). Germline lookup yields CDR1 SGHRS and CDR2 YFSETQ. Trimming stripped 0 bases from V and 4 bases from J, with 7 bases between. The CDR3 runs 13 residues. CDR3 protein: CASSLGGSTEAFF. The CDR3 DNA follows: TGCGCCAGCAGCTTGGGGGGGAGCACTGAAGCTTTCTTT.